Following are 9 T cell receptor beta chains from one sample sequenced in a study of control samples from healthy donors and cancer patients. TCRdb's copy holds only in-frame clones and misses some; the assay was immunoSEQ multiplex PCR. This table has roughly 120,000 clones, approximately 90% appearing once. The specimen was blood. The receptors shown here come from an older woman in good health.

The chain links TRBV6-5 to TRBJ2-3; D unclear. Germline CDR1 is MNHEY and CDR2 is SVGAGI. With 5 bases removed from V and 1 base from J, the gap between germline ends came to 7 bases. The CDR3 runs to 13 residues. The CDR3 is CASSPRGTDTQYF. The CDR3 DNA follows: TGTGCCAGCAGTCCTCGGGGCACAGATACGCAGTATTTT.

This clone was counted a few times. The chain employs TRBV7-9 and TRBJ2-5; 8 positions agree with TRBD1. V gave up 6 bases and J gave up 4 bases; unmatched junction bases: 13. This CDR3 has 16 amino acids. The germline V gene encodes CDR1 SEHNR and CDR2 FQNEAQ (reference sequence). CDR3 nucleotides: TGTGCCAGCAGAACCCAAACACCAGGGGGCCTAGAGACCCAGTACTTC. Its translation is CASRTQTPGGLETQYF.

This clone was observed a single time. This chain's CDR3 is CATSVGLPQETQYF. The CDR3 bases are TGTGCCACCAGTGTCGGGCTCCCTCAAGAGACCCAGTACTTC. The chain combines TRBV24-1 with TRBJ2-5; D not certain. CDR3 length: 14 amino acids. Germline V CDR1 and CDR2: KGHDR, SFDVKD. The ends were cut back, 5 bases at V and 2 bases at J, with 11 bases in the middle.

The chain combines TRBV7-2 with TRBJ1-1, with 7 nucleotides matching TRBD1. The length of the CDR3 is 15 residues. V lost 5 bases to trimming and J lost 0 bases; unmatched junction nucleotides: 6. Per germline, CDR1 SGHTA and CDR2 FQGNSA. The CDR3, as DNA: TGTGCCAGCAGCGCGGCCGGGACAGTGAACACTGAAGCTTTCTTT. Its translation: CASSAAGTVNTEAFF.

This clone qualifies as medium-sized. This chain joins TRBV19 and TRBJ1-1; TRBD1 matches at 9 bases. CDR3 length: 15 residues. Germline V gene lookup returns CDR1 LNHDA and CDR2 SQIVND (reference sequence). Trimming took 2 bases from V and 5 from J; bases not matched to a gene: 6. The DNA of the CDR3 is TGTGCCAGTAGTATACTCCTCGGGACAGGGACTGAAGCTTTCTTT. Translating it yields CASSILLGTGTEAFF.

DNA of the CDR3: TGTGCCAGCAGCGCCCCCGCGGGGGGCTACACAGATACGCAGTATTTT. Translated, it gives CASSAPAGGYTDTQYF. The V and J genes are TRBV7-2 and TRBJ2-3, with 8 bases identical to TRBD2. The V gene end was trimmed by 5 bases and the J gene end by 2 bases; junction bases not matched to a gene: 9. CDR1 and CDR2 from the germline V gene are SGHTA and FQGNSA. CDR3 length: 16 amino acids.

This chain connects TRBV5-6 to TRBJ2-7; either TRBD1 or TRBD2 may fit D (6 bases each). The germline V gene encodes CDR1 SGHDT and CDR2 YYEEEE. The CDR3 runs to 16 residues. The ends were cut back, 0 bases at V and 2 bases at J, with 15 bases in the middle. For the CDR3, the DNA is TGTGCCAGCAGCTTGGGGGGGACGGGGGCGGCCTACGAGCAGTACTTC. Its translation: CASSLGGTGAAYEQYF. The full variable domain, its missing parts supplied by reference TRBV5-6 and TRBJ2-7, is DAGVTQSPTHLIKTRGQQVTLRCSPKSGHDTVSWYQQALGQGPQFIFQYYEEEERQRGNFPDRFSGHQFPNYSSELNVNALLLGDSALYLCASSLGGTGAAYEQYFGPGTRLTVT.

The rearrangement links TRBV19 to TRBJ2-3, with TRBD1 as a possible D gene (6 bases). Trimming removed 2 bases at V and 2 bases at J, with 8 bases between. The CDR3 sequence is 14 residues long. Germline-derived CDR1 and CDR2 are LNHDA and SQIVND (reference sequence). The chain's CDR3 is CASSIWGLTDTQYF. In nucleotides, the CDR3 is TGTGCCAGTAGTATATGGGGGCTCACAGATACGCAGTATTTT.

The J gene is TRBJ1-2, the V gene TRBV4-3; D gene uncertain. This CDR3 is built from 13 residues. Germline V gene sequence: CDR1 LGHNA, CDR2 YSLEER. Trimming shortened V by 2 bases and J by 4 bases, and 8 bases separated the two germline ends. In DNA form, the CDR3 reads TGCGCCAGCAGCCAACAGCACTCCTATGGCTACACCTTC. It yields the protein CASSQQHSYGYTF.